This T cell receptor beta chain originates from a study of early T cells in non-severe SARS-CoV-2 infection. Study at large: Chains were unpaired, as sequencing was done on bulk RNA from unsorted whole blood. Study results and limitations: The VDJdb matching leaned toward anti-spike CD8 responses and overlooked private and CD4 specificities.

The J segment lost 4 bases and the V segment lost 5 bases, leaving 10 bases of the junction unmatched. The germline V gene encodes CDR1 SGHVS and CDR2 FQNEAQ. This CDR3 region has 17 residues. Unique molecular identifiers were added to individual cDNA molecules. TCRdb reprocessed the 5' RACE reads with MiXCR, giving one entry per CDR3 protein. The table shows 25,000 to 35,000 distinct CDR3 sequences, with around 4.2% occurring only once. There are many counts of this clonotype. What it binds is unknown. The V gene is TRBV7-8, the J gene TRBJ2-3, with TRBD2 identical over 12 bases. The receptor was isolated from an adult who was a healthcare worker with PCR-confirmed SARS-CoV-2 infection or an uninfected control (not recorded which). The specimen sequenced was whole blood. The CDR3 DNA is TGTGCCAGCAGCCTTTTACTAGCGGGGGGAGCCCCAGATACGCAGTATTTT. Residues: CASSLLLAGGAPDTQYF.